This is a list of T cell receptor beta chains from one sample in a study of post-analysis software for immune sequencing data. TCRdb re-derived calls from the PCR reads in MiXCR, one entry per CDR3 protein. The top ten clones hold roughly 0.54% of a sample with about 760,000 distinct CDR3 sequences, roughly 27% of them seen once. Sequenced material: blood. The receptors originated from a girl aged 5 to 17 with multiple sclerosis. CDR3s leave out the opening cysteine and the closing phenylalanine or tryptophan. Rows give clone size only sometimes, using once, few, many, or a class for an expanded clone.

j_call: TRBJ1-2
cdr3_length: 14
v_call: TRBV7-8
clone_size: few
cdr3_aa: ASSLARAPLNYGYT

j_call: TRBJ2-5
cdr3_length: 13
v_call: TRBV7-7
clone_size: few
cdr3_aa: ASSTSGGAQETQY

j_call: TRBJ1-5
cdr3_length: 11
v_call: TRBV20-1
clone_size: few
cdr3_aa: SAGRGKNQPQH

j_call: TRBJ2-7
cdr3_length: 12
v_call: TRBV7-9
clone_size: NA
cdr3_aa: ASSPPGERREQY

j_call: TRBJ2-1
cdr3_length: 15
v_call: TRBV5-1
clone_size: NA
cdr3_aa: ASSSFFSATGAYEQF

j_call: TRBJ1-1
cdr3_length: 11
v_call: TRBV2
clone_size: NA
cdr3_aa: ASSSQGVAEAF

j_call: TRBJ2-5
cdr3_length: 11
v_call: TRBV5-1
clone_size: NA
cdr3_aa: ASSLAGIETQY

j_call: TRBJ2-7
cdr3_length: 12
v_call: TRBV7-9
clone_size: NA
cdr3_aa: ASSLAEGRGEQY

j_call: TRBJ1-2
cdr3_length: 13
v_call: TRBV11-2
clone_size: NA
cdr3_aa: ASRGQGAVNSGYT

j_call: TRBJ2-3
cdr3_length: 16
v_call: TRBV7-7
clone_size: NA
cdr3_aa: ASSSQNPRLVNTDTQY

j_call: TRBJ2-5
cdr3_length: 14
v_call: TRBV7-2
clone_size: NA
cdr3_aa: ASSLALLAGSGTQY

j_call: TRBJ2-3
cdr3_length: 15
v_call: TRBV7-2
clone_size: NA
cdr3_aa: ASSFLAGGGYTDTQY

j_call: TRBJ2-1
cdr3_length: 12
v_call: TRBV7-2
clone_size: NA
cdr3_aa: ASSWLEGADEQF

j_call: TRBJ2-1
cdr3_length: 14
v_call: TRBV3-1
clone_size: NA
cdr3_aa: TSSQEGVAGPREQF

j_call: TRBJ1-4
cdr3_length: 13
v_call: TRBV5-1
clone_size: NA
cdr3_aa: ASSLSGETNEKLF

j_call: TRBJ2-7
cdr3_length: 12
v_call: TRBV9
clone_size: many
cdr3_aa: ASSARDSEFEQY

j_call: TRBJ2-3
cdr3_length: 12
v_call: TRBV27
clone_size: few
cdr3_aa: ASSRRVIGDTQY

j_call: TRBJ2-1
cdr3_length: 11
v_call: TRBV5-6
clone_size: NA
cdr3_aa: ASSRGRTNEQF